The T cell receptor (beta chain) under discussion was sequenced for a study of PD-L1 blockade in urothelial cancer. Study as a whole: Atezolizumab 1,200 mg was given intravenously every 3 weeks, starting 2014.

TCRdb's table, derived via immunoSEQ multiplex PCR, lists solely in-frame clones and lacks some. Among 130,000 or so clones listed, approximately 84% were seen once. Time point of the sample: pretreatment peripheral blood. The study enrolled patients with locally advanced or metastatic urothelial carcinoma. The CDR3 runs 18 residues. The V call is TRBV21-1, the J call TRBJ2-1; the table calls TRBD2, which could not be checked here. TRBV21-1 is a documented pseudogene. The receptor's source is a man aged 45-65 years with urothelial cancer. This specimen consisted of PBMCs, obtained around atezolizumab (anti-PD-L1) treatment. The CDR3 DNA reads TGTGCCAGCAGCAAAGGACTAGCGGGAGCCGGGGATTACAATGAGCAGTTCTTC. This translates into CASSKGLAGAGDYNEQFF.